The rows below give T cell receptor beta chains drawn from one sample of a study of shared clonotypes between healthy human individuals. The repertoire was sequenced with immunoSEQ multiplex PCR; TCRdb's copy has only in-frame clones and lacks some. This sample has millions of clones; roughly 92% occur once, and the top ten carry about 0.13%. The sample was naive CD4+ T cells sorted from blood. These receptors came from a man aged 18 to 30 in good health. CDR3s include the opening cysteine and the closing phenylalanine or tryptophan. Each record gives: V gene, J gene, clone size, D gene, CDR3 DNA, CDR3 protein. A D gene is named only where the DNA matches it firmly. The size of a clone is reported for some rows only, either as once, few or many, or as a class for expanded clones.

V: TRBV6-4
J: TRBJ2-4
size: -
D: -
DNA: TGTGCCAGCCCCGAGGTAACTTTCCTAGGTCCAAGAGCCAAAAACATTCAGTACTTC
CDR3: CASPEVTFLGPRAKNIQYF

V: TRBV30
J: TRBJ1-4
size: -
D: -
DNA: TGTGCCTGGGCCCGGGGGGGGGCAACTAATGAAAAACTGTTTTTT
CDR3: CAWARGGATNEKLFF

V: TRBV5-6
J: TRBJ1-6
size: -
D: -
DNA: TGTGCCAGTCACGCTGGCTATTTCGGTGCCCAAACGGATAATTCACCCCTCCACTTT
CDR3: CASHAGYFGAQTDNSPLHF

V: TRBV11-3
J: TRBJ2-1
size: -
D: -
DNA: TGTGCCAGCAGCCTGGACAGCTCCTACAATGAGCAGTTCTTC
CDR3: CASSLDSSYNEQFF

V: TRBV5-6
J: TRBJ2-5
size: -
D: TRBD1
DNA: TGTGCCAGCAGCCACAAAACCCGACAGGGGGCTTATAAAGAGACCCAGTACTTC
CDR3: CASSHKTRQGAYKETQYF

V: TRBV6-1
J: TRBJ2-1
size: -
D: TRBD1
DNA: TGTGCCAGTGCAGTGACAGGGGGCTCTGAGCAGTTCTTC
CDR3: CASAVTGGSEQFF

V: TRBV5-4
J: TRBJ2-3
size: -
D: -
DNA: TGTGCCAGCAGCACGAAGGGGGATTCTAGCACAGATACGCAGTATTTT
CDR3: CASSTKGDSSTDTQYF

V: TRBV6-6
J: TRBJ1-6
size: -
D: TRBD1
DNA: TGTGCCAGCAGCCGCGGACAGGGTGGGAATAATTCACCCCTCCACTTT
CDR3: CASSRGQGGNNSPLHF

V: TRBV18
J: TRBJ1-5
size: -
D: TRBD1
DNA: TGTGCCAGCTCACCGGCTCGGACAGGATCCCTCAATCAGCCCCAGCATTTT
CDR3: CASSPARTGSLNQPQHF

V: TRBV29-1
J: TRBJ2-7
size: -
D: -
DNA: TGCAGCGTTGGAGGGAGGCCAGGGGGCAAGGGAGGGTCCTACGAGCAGTACTTC
CDR3: CSVGGRPGGKGGSYEQYF

V: TRBV6-1
J: TRBJ2-2
size: -
D: TRBD2
DNA: TGTGCCAGCTGGGCGGGGGTGAACACCGGGGAGCTGTTTTTT
CDR3: CASWAGVNTGELFF

V: TRBV7-9
J: TRBJ2-3
size: -
D: TRBD2
DNA: TGTGCCAGCAGCCCCACCGGGACTAGCGGTGTTAAGGATACGCAGTATTTT
CDR3: CASSPTGTSGVKDTQYF

V: TRBV18
J: TRBJ1-3
size: -
D: TRBD1
DNA: TGTGCCAGCTCACCACCGGACAGGGGAAACACCATATATTTT
CDR3: CASSPPDRGNTIYF

V: TRBV4-2
J: TRBJ2-1
size: -
D: TRBD2
DNA: TGTGCCAGCAGCCCTAGCGGGGGGGCTTACAATGAGCAGTTCTTC
CDR3: CASSPSGGAYNEQFF

V: TRBV5-1
J: TRBJ1-4
size: -
D: TRBD1
DNA: TGCGCCAGCAGCAGCAGACAGGGAATAGGTGAAAAACTGTTTTTT
CDR3: CASSSRQGIGEKLFF

V: TRBV6-5
J: TRBJ2-7
size: -
D: -
DNA: TGTGCCAGCAGTTACTCGAGCGCCAGGGGAGACGAGCAGTACTTC
CDR3: CASSYSSARGDEQYF

V: TRBV25-1
J: TRBJ2-3
size: -
D: TRBD1
DNA: TGTGCCAGCAGTGCCCCACAGGGGTTGTACACAGATACGCAGTATTTT
CDR3: CASSAPQGLYTDTQYF

V: TRBV5-6
J: TRBJ2-7
size: -
D: TRBD1
DNA: TGTGCCAGCAGTACCGGGACAGGGGGCTCATACGAGCAGTACTTC
CDR3: CASSTGTGGSYEQYF

V: TRBV27
J: TRBJ2-3
size: -
D: -
DNA: TGTGCCATCTTTGGGAGGGGGGCAGATACGCAGTATTTT
CDR3: CAIFGRGADTQYF

V: TRBV4-2
J: TRBJ2-1
size: once
D: -
DNA: TGTGCCAGCAGCCAAGACGTCGACAATGAGCAGTTCTTC
CDR3: CASSQDVDNEQFF

V: TRBV7-2
J: TRBJ1-5
size: few
D: -
DNA: TGTGCCAGCAGCTTCGCGACCCTCAATCAGCCCCAGCATTTT
CDR3: CASSFATLNQPQHF

V: TRBV4-3
J: TRBJ1-1
size: once
D: -
DNA: TGCGCCAGCAGCCAAGATATGGGGGCGGCCGTGAACACTGAAGCTTTCTTT
CDR3: CASSQDMGAAVNTEAFF

V: TRBV5-1
J: TRBJ2-1
size: -
D: TRBD1
DNA: TGCGCCAGCAGCCCAGGACAGGGGGGGAATGAGCAGTTCTTC
CDR3: CASSPGQGGNEQFF

V: TRBV7-2
J: TRBJ1-6
size: -
D: TRBD1
DNA: TGTGCCAGCAGGCCGCAGGGGGCGCGTTCACCCCTCCACTTT
CDR3: CASRPQGARSPLHF

V: TRBV6-1
J: TRBJ2-3
size: -
D: -
DNA: TGTGCCAGCAGTGAAGGGTGGGCCACAGATACGCAGTATTTT
CDR3: CASSEGWATDTQYF

V: TRBV28
J: TRBJ2-1
size: -
D: -
DNA: TGTGCCAGCAGTTTTCCCCCGCCGAGACTCAACAATGAGCAGTTCTTC
CDR3: CASSFPPPRLNNEQFF

V: TRBV10-3
J: TRBJ2-7
size: -
D: TRBD1
DNA: TGTGCCATCAGTGCGGGACAGTCCTACGAGCAGTACTTC
CDR3: CAISAGQSYEQYF

V: TRBV5-1
J: TRBJ2-2
size: -
D: TRBD2
DNA: TGCGCCAGCAGCTTGGGCGTTCTAGCGGGGAACACCGGGGAGCTGTTTTTT
CDR3: CASSLGVLAGNTGELFF

V: TRBV2
J: TRBJ2-5
size: -
D: TRBD2
DNA: TGTGCCAGCAAGACTAGCGGGATTCAAGAGACCCAGTACTTC
CDR3: CASKTSGIQETQYF

V: TRBV6-6
J: TRBJ1-2
size: -
D: TRBD1
DNA: TGTGCCAGCAGTTACTCGGGAGACAGGGAGACCTTC
CDR3: CASSYSGDRETF

V: TRBV2
J: TRBJ2-7
size: -
D: TRBD2
DNA: TGTGCCAGCAGTCAGACTAGCGGGATTACCTACGAGCAGTACTTC
CDR3: CASSQTSGITYEQYF

V: TRBV7-3
J: TRBJ2-1
size: -
D: -
DNA: TGTGCCAGCAGCCCAAACAGGGCTTCCTTCAATGAGCAGTTCTTC
CDR3: CASSPNRASFNEQFF

V: TRBV30
J: TRBJ2-2
size: -
D: -
DNA: TGTGCCTGGAGTGGGAGGGGACCGACCGGGGAGCTGTTTTTT
CDR3: CAWSGRGPTGELFF

V: TRBV9
J: TRBJ2-2
size: once
D: -
DNA: TGTGCCAGCAGCGCCACAGGGAACACCGGGGAGCTGTTTTTT
CDR3: CASSATGNTGELFF

V: TRBV7-2
J: TRBJ2-5
size: -
D: -
DNA: TGTGCCAGCAGCCCTAATTGGGAGACCCAGTACTTC
CDR3: CASSPNWETQYF

V: TRBV6-1
J: TRBJ1-5
size: -
D: -
DNA: TGTGCCAGCAGTGGGACGGGGGATCAGCCCCAGCATTTT
CDR3: CASSGTGDQPQHF

V: TRBV6-5
J: TRBJ1-2
size: few
D: -
DNA: TGTGCCAGCAGTCCCCCGGGGGGGGCCTATGGCTACACCTTC
CDR3: CASSPPGGAYGYTF

V: TRBV5-4
J: TRBJ2-7
size: -
D: -
DNA: TGTGCCAGCAGCTTGGAGGTAGGAAGCTACGAGCAGTACTTC
CDR3: CASSLEVGSYEQYF

V: TRBV29-1
J: TRBJ1-2
size: -
D: -
DNA: TGCAGCGTGGGGGACAAGCATAACTATGGCTACACCTTC
CDR3: CSVGDKHNYGYTF

V: TRBV18
J: TRBJ1-3
size: -
D: -
DNA: TGTGCCAGCTCACCATGGGGGGACCCCTCTGGAAACACCATATATTTT
CDR3: CASSPWGDPSGNTIYF

V: TRBV6-5
J: TRBJ2-5
size: -
D: TRBD1
DNA: TGTGCCAGCAGTTACACCGCCGGACAGGGAGTAGAGACCCAGTACTTC
CDR3: CASSYTAGQGVETQYF

V: TRBV18
J: TRBJ1-1
size: -
D: TRBD1
DNA: TGTGCCAGCTCGCCCACAGGGGGGGGGAACACTGAAGCTTTCTTT
CDR3: CASSPTGGGNTEAFF

V: TRBV28
J: TRBJ1-5
size: -
D: -
DNA: TGTGCCAGCAGCCCCGGGGGAAGCGGTCAGCCCCAGCATTTT
CDR3: CASSPGGSGQPQHF

V: TRBV5-6
J: TRBJ1-6
size: few
D: -
DNA: TGTGCCAGCAGCTCGCTTCAGGGAAGCTATAATTCACCCCTCCACTTT
CDR3: CASSSLQGSYNSPLHF

V: TRBV29-1
J: TRBJ2-1
size: -
D: -
DNA: TGCAGCCTGACGATAGGGTCCCGTAGTAGGGATGAGCAGTTCTTC
CDR3: CSLTIGSRSRDEQFF

V: TRBV28
J: TRBJ1-4
size: once
D: -
DNA: TGTGCCAGCAGTTCTCGACAGTTGAGGGGTCGGTTTTTT
CDR3: CASSSRQLRGRFF

V: TRBV19
J: TRBJ2-2
size: -
D: -
DNA: TGTGCCAGTAGTATGGCAGGGGCCACGGCGAACACCGGGGAGCTGTTTTTT
CDR3: CASSMAGATANTGELFF

V: TRBV2
J: TRBJ2-2
size: -
D: -
DNA: TGTGCCAGCAGGGCGAATCCCGGGGAGCTGTTTTTT
CDR3: CASRANPGELFF

V: TRBV5-6
J: TRBJ2-1
size: once
D: -
DNA: TGTGCCAGCAGCTTGGTAGAATCCGCCCTCTACAATGAGCAGTTCTTC
CDR3: CASSLVESALYNEQFF

V: TRBV6-4
J: TRBJ2-7
size: -
D: TRBD2
DNA: TGTGCCAGCAGTAGCGCTAGCGGGGGGCCCCTCTGGGGCTACGAGCAGTACTTC
CDR3: CASSSASGGPLWGYEQYF